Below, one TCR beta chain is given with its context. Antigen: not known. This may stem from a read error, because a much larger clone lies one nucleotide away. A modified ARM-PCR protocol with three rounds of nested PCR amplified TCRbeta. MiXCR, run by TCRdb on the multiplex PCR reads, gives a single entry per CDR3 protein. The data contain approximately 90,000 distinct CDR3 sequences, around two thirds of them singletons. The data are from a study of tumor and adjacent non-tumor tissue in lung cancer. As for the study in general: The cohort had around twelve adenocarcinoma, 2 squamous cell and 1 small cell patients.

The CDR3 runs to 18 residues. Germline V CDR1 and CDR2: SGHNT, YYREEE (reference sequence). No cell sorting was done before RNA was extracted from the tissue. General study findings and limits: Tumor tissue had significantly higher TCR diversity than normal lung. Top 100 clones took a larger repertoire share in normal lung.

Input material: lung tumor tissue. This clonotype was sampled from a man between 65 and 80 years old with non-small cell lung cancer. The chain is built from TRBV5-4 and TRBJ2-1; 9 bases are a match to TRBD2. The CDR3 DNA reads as TGTGCCAGCAGCTTCTTTGGGCGGGGGGGAAAATCCCACAAAGAGCAGTTCTTC. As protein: CASSFFGRGGKSHKEQFF.